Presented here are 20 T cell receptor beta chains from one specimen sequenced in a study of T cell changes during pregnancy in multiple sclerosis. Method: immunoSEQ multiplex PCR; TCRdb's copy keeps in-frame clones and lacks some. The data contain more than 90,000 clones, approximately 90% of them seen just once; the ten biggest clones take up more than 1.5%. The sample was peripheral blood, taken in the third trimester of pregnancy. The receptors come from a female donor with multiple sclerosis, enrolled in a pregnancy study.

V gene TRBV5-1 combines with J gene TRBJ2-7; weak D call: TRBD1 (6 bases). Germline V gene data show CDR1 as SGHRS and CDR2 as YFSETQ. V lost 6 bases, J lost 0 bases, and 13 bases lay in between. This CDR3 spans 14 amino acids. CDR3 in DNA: TGCGCCAGCACCCTCCGGGACAACTCCTACGAGCAGTACTTC. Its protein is CASTLRDNSYEQYF.

This chain's CDR3 is CASSISRTASYEQYF. CDR3 nucleotides: TGTGCCAGTAGTATATCTCGGACAGCCTCCTACGAGCAGTACTTC. The V call is TRBV19, the J call TRBJ2-7, with D maybe TRBD1 (6 bases). CDR1 is LNHDA, CDR2 SQIVND, per germline (reference sequence). The CDR3 sequence is 15 residues long. Trimming took off 2 bases at V and 0 bases at J, with 11 bases between the two ends.

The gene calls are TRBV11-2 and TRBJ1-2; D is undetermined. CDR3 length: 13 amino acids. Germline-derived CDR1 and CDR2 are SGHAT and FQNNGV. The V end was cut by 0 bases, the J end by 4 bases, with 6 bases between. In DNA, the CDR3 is TGTGCCAGCAGCTTAGAGGAGCCCTATGGCTACACCTTC. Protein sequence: CASSLEEPYGYTF.

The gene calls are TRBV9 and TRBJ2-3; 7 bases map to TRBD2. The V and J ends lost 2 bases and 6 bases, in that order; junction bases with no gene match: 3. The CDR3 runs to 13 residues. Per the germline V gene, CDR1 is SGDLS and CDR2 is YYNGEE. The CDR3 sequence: CASSVQGGDTQYF. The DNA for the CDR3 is TGTGCCAGCAGCGTTCAGGGAGGGGATACGCAGTATTTT.

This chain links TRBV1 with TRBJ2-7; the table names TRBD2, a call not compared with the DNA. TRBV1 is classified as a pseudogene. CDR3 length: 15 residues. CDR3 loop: CTSSPKREETYEQYF. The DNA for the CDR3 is TGCACCAGCAGCCCGAAGCGGGAGGAAACCTACGAGCAGTACTTC.

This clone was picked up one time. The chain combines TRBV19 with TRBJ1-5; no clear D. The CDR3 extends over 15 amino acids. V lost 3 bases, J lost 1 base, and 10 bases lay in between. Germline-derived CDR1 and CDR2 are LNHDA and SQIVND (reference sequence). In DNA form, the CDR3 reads TGTGCCAGTAGTATTTCCGGTCTGAGCAATCAGCCCCAGCATTTT. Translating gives CASSISGLSNQPQHF.

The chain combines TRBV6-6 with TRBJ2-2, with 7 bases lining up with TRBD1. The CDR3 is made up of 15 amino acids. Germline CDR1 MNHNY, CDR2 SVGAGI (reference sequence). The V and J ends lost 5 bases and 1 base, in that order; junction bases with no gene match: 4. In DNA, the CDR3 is TGTGCCAGCAGTCCCCGGACAGGGAACACCGGGGAGCTGTTTTTT. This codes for CASSPRTGNTGELFF.

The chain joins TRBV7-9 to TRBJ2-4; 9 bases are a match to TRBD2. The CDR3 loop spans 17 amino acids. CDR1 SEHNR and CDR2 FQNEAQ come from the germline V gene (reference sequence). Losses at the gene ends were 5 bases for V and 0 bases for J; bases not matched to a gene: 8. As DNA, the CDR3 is TGTGCCAGCAGCCTGGGCGGGGGGGCCCTAGCCAAAAACATTCAGTACTTC. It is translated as CASSLGGGALAKNIQYF.

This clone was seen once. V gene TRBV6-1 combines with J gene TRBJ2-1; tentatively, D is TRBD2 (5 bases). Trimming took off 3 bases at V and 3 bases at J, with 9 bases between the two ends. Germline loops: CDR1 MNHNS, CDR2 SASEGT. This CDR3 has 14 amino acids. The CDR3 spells CASSEASLYNEQFF. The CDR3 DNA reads TGTGCCAGCAGTGAGGCTAGCCTCTACAATGAGCAGTTCTTC.

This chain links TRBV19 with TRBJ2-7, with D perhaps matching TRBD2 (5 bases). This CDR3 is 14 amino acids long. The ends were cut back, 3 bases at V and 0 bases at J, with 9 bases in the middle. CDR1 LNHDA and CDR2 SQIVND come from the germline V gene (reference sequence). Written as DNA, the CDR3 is TGTGCCAGTAGTATCCCGGGGTCCTCCTACGAGCAGTACTTC. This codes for CASSIPGSSYEQYF.

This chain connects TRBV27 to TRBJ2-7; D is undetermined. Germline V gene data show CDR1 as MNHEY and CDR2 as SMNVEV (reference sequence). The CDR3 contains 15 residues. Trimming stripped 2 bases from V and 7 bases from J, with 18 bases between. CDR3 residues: CASSLLATSPWEQYF. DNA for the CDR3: TGTGCCAGCAGTTTACTCGCGACATCTCCGTGGGAGCAGTACTTC.

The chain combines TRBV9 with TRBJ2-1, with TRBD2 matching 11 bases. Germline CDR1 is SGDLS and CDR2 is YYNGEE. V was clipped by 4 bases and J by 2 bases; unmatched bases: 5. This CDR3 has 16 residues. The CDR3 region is CASSRLAGGAYNEQFF. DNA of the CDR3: TGTGCCAGCAGCAGGCTAGCGGGGGGAGCCTACAATGAGCAGTTCTTC.

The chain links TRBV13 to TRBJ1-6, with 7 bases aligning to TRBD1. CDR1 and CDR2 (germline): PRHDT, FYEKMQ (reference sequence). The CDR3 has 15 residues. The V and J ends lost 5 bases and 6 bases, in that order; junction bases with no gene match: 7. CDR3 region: CASSLGTEINSPLHF. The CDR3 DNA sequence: TGTGCCAGCAGCCTCGGGACAGAGATTAATTCACCCCTCCACTTT.

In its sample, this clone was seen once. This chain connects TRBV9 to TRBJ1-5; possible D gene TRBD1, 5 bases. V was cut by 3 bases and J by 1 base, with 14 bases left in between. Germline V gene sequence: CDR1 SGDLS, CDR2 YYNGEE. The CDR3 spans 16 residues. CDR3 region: CASSATGAASNQPQHF. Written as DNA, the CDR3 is TGTGCCAGCAGCGCCACTGGGGCCGCAAGCAATCAGCCCCAGCATTTT. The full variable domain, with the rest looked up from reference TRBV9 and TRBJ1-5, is DSGVTQTPKHLITATGQRVTLRCSPRSGDLSVYWYQQSLDQGLQFLIQYYNGEERAKGNILERFSAQQFPDLHSELNLSSLELGDSALYFCASSATGAASNQPQHFGDGTRLSIL.

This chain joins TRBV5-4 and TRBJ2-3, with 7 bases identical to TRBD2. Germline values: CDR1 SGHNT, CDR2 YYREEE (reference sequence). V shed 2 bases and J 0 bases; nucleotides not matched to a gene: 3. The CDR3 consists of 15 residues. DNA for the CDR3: TGTGCCAGCAGCTTAGCCGGGGGGAGCACAGATACGCAGTATTTT. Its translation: CASSLAGGSTDTQYF.

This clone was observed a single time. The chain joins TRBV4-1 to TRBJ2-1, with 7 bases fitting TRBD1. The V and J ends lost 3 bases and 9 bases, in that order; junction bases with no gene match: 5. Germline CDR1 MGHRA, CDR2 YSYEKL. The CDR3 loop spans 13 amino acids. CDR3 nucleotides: TGCGCCAGCAGCCAGACAGGGATAGGTGAGCAGTTCTTC. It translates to CASSQTGIGEQFF.

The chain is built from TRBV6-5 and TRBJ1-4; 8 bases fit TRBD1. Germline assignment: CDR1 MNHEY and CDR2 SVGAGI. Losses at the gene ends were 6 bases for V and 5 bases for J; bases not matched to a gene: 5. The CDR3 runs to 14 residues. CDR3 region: CASRGTGENEKLFF. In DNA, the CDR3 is TGTGCCAGCAGGGGGACAGGAGAAAATGAAAAACTGTTTTTT.

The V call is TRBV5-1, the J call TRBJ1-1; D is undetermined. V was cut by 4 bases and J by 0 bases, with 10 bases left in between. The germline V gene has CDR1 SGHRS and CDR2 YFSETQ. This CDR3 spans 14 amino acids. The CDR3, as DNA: TGCGCCAGCAGCCCGACACCACTGAACACTGAAGCTTTCTTT. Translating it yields CASSPTPLNTEAFF.

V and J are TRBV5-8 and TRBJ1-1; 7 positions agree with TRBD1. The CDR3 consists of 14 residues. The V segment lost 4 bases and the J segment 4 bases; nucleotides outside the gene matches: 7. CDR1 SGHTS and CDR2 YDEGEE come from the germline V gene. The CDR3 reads CASSVDRNPTEAFF. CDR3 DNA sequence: TGTGCCAGCAGCGTGGACAGGAACCCCACTGAAGCTTTCTTT.

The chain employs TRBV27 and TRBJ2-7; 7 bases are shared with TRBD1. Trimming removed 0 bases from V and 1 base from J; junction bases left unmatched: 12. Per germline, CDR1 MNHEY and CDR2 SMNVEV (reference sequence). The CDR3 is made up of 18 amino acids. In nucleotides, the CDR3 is TGTGCCAGCAGTTTATCGGTGAGTCGAGGGGGCATATCCTACGAGCAGTACTTC. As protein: CASSLSVSRGGISYEQYF.